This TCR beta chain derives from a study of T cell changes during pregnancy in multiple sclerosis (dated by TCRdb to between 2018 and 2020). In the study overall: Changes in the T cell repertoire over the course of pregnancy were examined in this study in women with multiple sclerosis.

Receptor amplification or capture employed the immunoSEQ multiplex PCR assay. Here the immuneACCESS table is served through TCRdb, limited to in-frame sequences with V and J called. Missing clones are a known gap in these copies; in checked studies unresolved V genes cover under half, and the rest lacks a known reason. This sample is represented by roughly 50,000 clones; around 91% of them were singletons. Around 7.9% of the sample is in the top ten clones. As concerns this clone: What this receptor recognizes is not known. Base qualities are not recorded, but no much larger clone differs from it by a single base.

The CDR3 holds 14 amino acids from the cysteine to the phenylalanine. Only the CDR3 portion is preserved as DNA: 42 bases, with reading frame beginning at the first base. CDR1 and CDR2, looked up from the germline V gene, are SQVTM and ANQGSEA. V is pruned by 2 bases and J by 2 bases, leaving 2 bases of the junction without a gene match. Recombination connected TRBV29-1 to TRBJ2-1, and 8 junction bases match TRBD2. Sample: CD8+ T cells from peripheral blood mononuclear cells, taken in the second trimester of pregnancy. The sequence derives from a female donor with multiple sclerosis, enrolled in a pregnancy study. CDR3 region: CSVETGLAYNEQFF. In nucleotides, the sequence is TGCAGCGTTGAAACGGGACTAGCCTACAATGAGCAGTTCTTC.